Reported below is one TCR beta chain. This sample stems from a study of blood T cell repertoires in COVID-19. On the study more broadly: Some COVID-19 samples were acute and others convalescent; all came from the United States, Italy and Spain. From T cells, B-cell-depleted T cells, or PBMCs came the material, which was cDNA or gDNA.

Trimming took 3 bases from V and 2 from J; bases not matched to a gene: 8. CDR3 size: 16 residues. CDR1 SGDLS and CDR2 YYNGEE come from the germline V gene. In the study's own analysis: The authors estimated nucleated cell counts from reference gene primer amplification. Some clones are missing from TCRdb's copy, which holds only in-frame ones; the method was immunoSEQ multiplex PCR. The V and J calls and the clone size are those of that table, but D and trimming were determined from the DNA. The sample has 150,000 to 200,000 clones; 65% to 90% are singletons. This chain joins TRBV9 and TRBJ2-3; TRBD2 matches 8 bases. This clonotype originated in a man between 50 and 59 years old with active or convalescent COVID-19. Sample: peripheral blood. Here the CDR3 reads CASSGYSGISTDTQYF. The CDR3 nucleotides read TGTGCCAGCAGCGGCTATAGCGGGATTTCCACAGATACGCAGTATTTT.